This T cell receptor beta chain was captured by sequencing in a study of blood T cells in healthy people across ages. The table lists this clonotype with a count of one. A second PCR of 7 to 11 cycles used a sample-barcoded 5' primer and a J-beta primer mix. TCRdb processed the 5' RACE reads anew with MiXCR; each CDR3 protein has one entry. The table lists about 640,000 distinct CDR3 sequences, around three fifths of them singletons. The CDR3 runs to 15 residues. Trimming removed 2 bases from V and 7 bases from J, with 15 bases in between. Germline V gene data show CDR1 as SEHNR and CDR2 as FQNEAQ (reference sequence).

Source material: blood. The chain employs TRBV7-9 and TRBJ2-1; no reliable D call. The clonotype originates from a man between 60 and 70 years old in good health. CDR3 residues: CASSLILGRANEQFF. CDR3 DNA sequence: TGTGCCAGCAGCTTAATTCTCGGTAGGGCTAATGAGCAGTTCTTC. Supplemented by reference TRBV7-9 and TRBJ2-1, the full variable domain reads DTGVSQNPRHKITKRGQNVTFRCDPISEHNRLYWYRQTLGQGPEFLTYFQNEAQLEKSRLLSDRFSAERPKGSFSTLEIQRTEQGDSAMYLCASSLILGRANEQFFGPGTRLTVL.